This TCR beta chain appears in the sequencing data of a study of T cell responses to AZD1222 COVID-19 vaccine. At the level of the study: Pooled in the analysis were second doses at about 4 or about 12 weeks. Study-level points and caveats: Nearly half of the spike-specific TCRs reportedly recognize variant regions that carry no mutations. The sample set comprised mostly white British donors with more females, and clonal diversity was possibly underestimated. A rise in Spike-specific TCR breadth and depth followed two AZD1222 doses.

The CDR3 contains 12 residues. Per the germline V gene, CDR1 is SGHNT and CDR2 is YENEEA. Trimming removed 2 bases at V and 0 bases at J, with 0 bases between. TCRdb's table, derived via immunoSEQ multiplex PCR, lists solely in-frame clones and lacks some. The sample shows approximately 100,000 clones, about 94% of them seen only once. Points on this clone: Its antigen is still unknown.

The source was peripheral blood, collected on day 0 of AZD1222 vaccination. The source is an adult in good health. The chain joins TRBV11-3 to TRBJ2-3; no firm D call. Written as DNA, the CDR3 is TGTGCCAGCAGCTTAAGCACAGATACGCAGTATTTT. Amino acids: CASSLSTDTQYF. The complete variable domain, with remaining parts taken from reference TRBV11-3 and TRBJ2-3, reads EAGVVQSPRYKIIEKKQPVAFWCNPISGHNTLYWYLQNLGQGPELLIRYENEEAVDDSQLPKDRFSAERLKGVDSTLKIQPAELGDSAVYLCASSLSTDTQYFGPGTRLTVL.